This record looks at one T cell receptor beta chain sequence and its context. Its cognate antigen has yet to be identified. Base qualities are not at hand, and no much larger clone is one base apart. V loses 2 bases of germline sequence and J loses 0 bases, and the interval between the two ends is 13 bases. There are 16 amino acids in the CDR3, from cysteine to phenylalanine inclusive. Left in the record is the CDR3 DNA by itself, 48 bases read in frame from the first base. From the germline V gene (reference sequence), CDR1 is MNHEY and CDR2 is SMNVEV. The source of the sample is a study of blood T cells in healthy people across ages (dated by TCRdb to 2015 to 2017). Study-level background: In model experiments, roughly one uniquely barcoded TCR beta cDNA molecule per two T cells was captured by template switching. Two additional independent replicas of 1 million unique cDNA reads from the same blood draw were analyzed for two donors (one aged 18 to 30 and one aged 80 or older). Donors were grouped into four age groups: young (average roughly 15 years), middle-aged (39), aged (around 60) and long-lived (just over 80). To avoid experimental bias, donors of different ages were randomly spread across the sequencing lanes. Using deep sequencing normalized with unique cDNA molecular identifiers, the study measured how TCR beta repertoire diversity changes with age.

Study-wide findings and limitations: Donor CMV infection status was unknown, potentially confounding age-related changes in expanded clonotypes. Observed TCR beta diversity correlated strongly with the percentage of naive T cells measured by flow cytometry. Compared with the aged group, the long-lived group had more naive CD4+ T cells, fewer expanded clones and increased TCR diversity, a pattern suggesting age selection. Estimates of total diversity based on one million sequenced T cells were regarded as lower bounds and as underestimates. Observed TCR beta diversity per million T cells fell roughly linearly with age, and a significant reduction was already apparent by age roughly 41. Because profiling used bulk unsorted PBMCs, naive and antigen-experienced compartments could not be compared conclusively.

Library creation used 5' RACE. The sample was run on an Illumina HiSeq 2500. The second PCR ran for about 6 to 12 cycles and used a J-beta primer mix along with a sample-barcoded 5' primer. Each TCR beta cDNA molecule received a unique molecular identifier from a template-switch 5' adaptor carrying 12 random nucleotides. Each sample yielded at least 2.5 million CDR3-containing paired-end reads. The Mint cDNA synthesis kit, primed by a TRBC-specific oligonucleotide, was used to synthesize first-strand cDNA from all RNA. All cDNA was treated with uracil-DNA glycosylase and then went through a first 18-cycle PCR with the universal primers M1SS and BC2_uni_R. As for how the authors treated the data: Each sample was normalized by randomly selecting 1 million high-quality reads, each carrying a distinct molecular identifier. Reads sharing molecular identifiers were discarded rather than binned into consensus sequences. MiTCR, set to a Q25 quality threshold and the strictest error-elimination algorithm, was used for CDR3 identification, clonotype clustering and error correction. Lower-bound total TCR beta diversity was estimated with a nonparametric unseen species model using Euler transformation. TCRdb took the public reads, trimmed them with fastp at Q25, ran MiXCR for clone calling and kept in-frame beta chains. Rows merge per CDR3 protein into single entries with the most common DNA and genes. The V and J calls reflect TCRdb's pipeline rather than the authors' work. The sample yields 1,500,000 or so distinct CDR3 sequences; about 42% were counted once. The top ten constitute about 4.1% of the sample.

Donors were approximately 42 systemically healthy Caucasian individuals from Russia aged roughly 6 to 90 years. Each donor gave ten milliliters of peripheral blood, collected into EDTA-treated Vacutainer tubes. Ficoll-Paque density-gradient centrifugation was used to isolate PBMCs, with at least 7 million per sample. Trizol reagent was used to extract total RNA from the PBMCs, yielding at least 6 micrograms per sample. For every donor, flow cytometry on a PBMC aliquot measured the percentage of naive CD45RAhigh/CD27high T cells. The sequence was obtained from a woman aged 18-29 years in good health. Recombination joined TRBV27 with TRBJ1-1, with a tentative D gene TRBD1 over 5 matching bases. Sequenced input: blood. CDR3 sequence: CASSLVWGTMNTEAFF. Read as DNA, the sequence is TGTGCCAGCAGTTTAGTTTGGGGGACCATGAACACTGAAGCTTTCTTT.